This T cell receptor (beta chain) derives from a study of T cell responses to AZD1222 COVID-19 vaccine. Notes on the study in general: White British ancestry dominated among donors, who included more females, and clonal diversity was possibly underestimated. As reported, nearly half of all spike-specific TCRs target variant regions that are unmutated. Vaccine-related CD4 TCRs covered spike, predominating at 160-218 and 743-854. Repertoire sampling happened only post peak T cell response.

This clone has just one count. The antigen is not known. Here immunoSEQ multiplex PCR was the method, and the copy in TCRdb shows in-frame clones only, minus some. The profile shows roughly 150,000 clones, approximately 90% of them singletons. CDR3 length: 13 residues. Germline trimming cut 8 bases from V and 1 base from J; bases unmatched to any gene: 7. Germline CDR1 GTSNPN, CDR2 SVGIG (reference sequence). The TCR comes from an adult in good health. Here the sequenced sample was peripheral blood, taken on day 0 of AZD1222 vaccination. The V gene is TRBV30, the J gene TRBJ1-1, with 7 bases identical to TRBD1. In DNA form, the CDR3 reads TGTGCCGGACGTAGGGGGCCGAACACTGAAGCTTTCTTT. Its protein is CAGRRGPNTEAFF.